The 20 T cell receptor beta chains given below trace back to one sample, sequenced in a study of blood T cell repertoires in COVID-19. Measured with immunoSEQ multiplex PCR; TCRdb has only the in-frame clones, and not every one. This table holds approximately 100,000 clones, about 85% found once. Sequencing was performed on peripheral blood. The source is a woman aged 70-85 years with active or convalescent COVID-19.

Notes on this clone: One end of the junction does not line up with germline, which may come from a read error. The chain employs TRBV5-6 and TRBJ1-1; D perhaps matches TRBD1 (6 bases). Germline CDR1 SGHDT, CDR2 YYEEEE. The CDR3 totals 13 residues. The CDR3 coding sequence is TGTGCCAGCAGCTTGACGAGGGACACTGGAGCTTTCTTT. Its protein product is CASSLTRDTGAFF.

The DNA for the CDR3 is TGTGCCTGGAGCGCTAGTGGCGACACTGAAGCTTTCTTT. Translation gives CAWSASGDTEAFF. The chain links TRBV30 to TRBJ1-1; no clear D gene. The CDR3 runs to 13 residues. With 3 bases removed from V and 3 bases from J, the gap between germline ends came to 11 bases. Germline loops: CDR1 GTSNPN, CDR2 SVGIG (reference sequence).

CDR3 sequence reads: CASLNSGVNTDTQYF. The CDR3 DNA reads as TGTGCCAGCCTGAACTCGGGGGTAAACACAGATACGCAGTATTTT. The V and J genes are TRBV2 and TRBJ2-3, with D perhaps matching TRBD2 (6 bases). CDR1 is SNHLY, CDR2 FYNNEI, per germline. The CDR3 loop spans 15 amino acids. The germline V and J ends were trimmed by 8 bases and 2 bases, with 17 bases remaining between them.

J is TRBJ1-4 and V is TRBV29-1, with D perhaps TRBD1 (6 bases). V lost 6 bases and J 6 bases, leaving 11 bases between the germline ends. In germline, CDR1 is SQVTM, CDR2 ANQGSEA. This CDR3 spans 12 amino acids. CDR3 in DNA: TGCAGCGTACAGGGTTTAGATGAAAAACTGTTTTTT. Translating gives CSVQGLDEKLFF.

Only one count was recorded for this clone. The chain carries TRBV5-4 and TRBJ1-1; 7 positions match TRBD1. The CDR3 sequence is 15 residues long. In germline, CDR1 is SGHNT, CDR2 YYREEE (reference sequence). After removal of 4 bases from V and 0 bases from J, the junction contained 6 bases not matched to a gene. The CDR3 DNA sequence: TGTGCCAGCAGCGCGACAGGGTCGGTGAACACTGAAGCTTTCTTT. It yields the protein CASSATGSVNTEAFF.

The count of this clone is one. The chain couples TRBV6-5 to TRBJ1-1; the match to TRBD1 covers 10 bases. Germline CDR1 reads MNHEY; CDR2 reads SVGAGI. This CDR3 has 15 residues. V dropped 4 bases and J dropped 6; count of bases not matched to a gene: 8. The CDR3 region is CASSSRQGARAEAFF. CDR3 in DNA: TGTGCCAGCAGTTCGAGACAGGGGGCGCGCGCTGAAGCTTTCTTT.

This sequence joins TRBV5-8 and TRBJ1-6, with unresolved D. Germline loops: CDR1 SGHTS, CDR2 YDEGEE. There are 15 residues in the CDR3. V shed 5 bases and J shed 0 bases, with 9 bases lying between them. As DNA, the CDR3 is TGTGCCAGCAGTGAGGAGAGCTCCTATAATTCACCCCTCCACTTT. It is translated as CASSEESSYNSPLHF.

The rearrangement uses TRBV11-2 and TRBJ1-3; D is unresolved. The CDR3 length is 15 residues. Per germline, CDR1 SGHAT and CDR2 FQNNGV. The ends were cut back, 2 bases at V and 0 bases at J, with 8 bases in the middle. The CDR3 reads CASSLMQVSGNTIYF. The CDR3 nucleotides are TGTGCCAGCAGCTTAATGCAGGTCTCTGGAAACACCATATATTTT.

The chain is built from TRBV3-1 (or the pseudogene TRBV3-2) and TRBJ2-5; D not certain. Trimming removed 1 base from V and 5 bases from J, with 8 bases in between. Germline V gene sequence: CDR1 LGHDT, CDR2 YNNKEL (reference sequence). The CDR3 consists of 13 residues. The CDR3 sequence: CASSQGAPETQYF. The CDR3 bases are TGTGCCAGCAGCCAAGGGGCACCGGAGACCCAGTACTTC.

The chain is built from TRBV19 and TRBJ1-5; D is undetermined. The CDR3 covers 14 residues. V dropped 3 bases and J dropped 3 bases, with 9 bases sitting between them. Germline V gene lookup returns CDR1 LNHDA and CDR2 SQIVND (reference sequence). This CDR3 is CASSMEQNNQPQHF. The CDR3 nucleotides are TGTGCCAGTAGTATGGAGCAGAACAATCAGCCCCAGCATTTT.

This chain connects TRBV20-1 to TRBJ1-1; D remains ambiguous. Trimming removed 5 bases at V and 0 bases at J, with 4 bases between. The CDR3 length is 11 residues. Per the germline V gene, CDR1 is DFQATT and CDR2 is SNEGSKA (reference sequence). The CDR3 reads CSARVNTEAFF. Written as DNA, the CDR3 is TGCAGTGCTCGGGTGAACACTGAAGCTTTCTTT.

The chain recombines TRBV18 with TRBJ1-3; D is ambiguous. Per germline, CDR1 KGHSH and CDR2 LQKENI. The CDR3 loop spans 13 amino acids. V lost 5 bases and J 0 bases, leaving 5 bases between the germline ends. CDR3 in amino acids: CASSGSSGNTIYF. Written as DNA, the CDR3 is TGTGCCAGCTCAGGCTCCTCTGGAAACACCATATATTTT.

The CDR3: CASSFSGRYETQYF. As DNA, the CDR3 is TGTGCCAGCAGTTTTAGCGGGAGGTATGAGACCCAGTACTTC. This chain links TRBV9 with TRBJ2-5; 10 bases are shared with TRBD2. Germline lookup yields CDR1 SGDLS and CDR2 YYNGEE. V lost 5 bases and J lost 5; bases outside the gene matches: 6. This CDR3 contains 14 residues.

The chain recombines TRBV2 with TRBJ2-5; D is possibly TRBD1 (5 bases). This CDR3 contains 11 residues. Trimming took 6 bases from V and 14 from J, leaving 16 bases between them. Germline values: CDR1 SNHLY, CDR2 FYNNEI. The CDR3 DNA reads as TGTGCCAGCAGCCCATGGGGCGTACTCTACTTC. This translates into CASSPWGVLYF. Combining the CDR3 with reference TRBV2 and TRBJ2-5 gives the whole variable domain EPEVTQTPSHQVTQMGQEVILRCVPISNHLYFYWYRQILGQKVEFLVSFYNNEISEKSEIFDDQFSVERPDGSNFTLKIRSTKLEDSAMYFCASSPWGVLYFGPGTRLLVL.

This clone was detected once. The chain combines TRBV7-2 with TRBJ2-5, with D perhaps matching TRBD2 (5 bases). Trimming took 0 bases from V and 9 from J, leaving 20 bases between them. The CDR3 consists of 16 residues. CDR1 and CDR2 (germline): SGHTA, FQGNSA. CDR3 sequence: CASSLAGPGNPSPQYF. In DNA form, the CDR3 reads TGTGCCAGCAGCTTAGCGGGCCCCGGGAACCCTTCCCCCCAGTACTTC. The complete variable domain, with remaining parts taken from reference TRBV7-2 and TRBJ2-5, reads GAGVSQSPSNKVTEKGKDVELRCDPISGHTALYWYRQSLGQGLEFLIYFQGNSAPDKSGLPSDRFSAERTGGSVSTLTIQRTQQEDSAVYLCASSLAGPGNPSPQYFGPGTRLLVL.

The CDR3 reads CATSRDDRGFSGTDTQYF. The DNA for the CDR3 is TGTGCCACCAGCAGAGATGACAGGGGGTTCTCTGGCACAGATACGCAGTATTTT. The chain is built from TRBV15 and TRBJ2-3; 9 nucleotides line up with TRBD1. Germline-derived CDR1 and CDR2 are LNHNV and YYDKDF (reference sequence). Unmatched junction bases numbered 8, after V lost 0 bases and J lost 1 base. This CDR3 has 18 residues. The full variable domain, with the rest looked up from reference TRBV15 and TRBJ2-3, is DAMVIQNPRYQVTQFGKPVTLSCSQTLNHNVMYWYQQKSSQAPKLLFHYYDKDFNNEADTPDNFQSRRPNTSFCFLDIRSPGLGDTAMYLCATSRDDRGFSGTDTQYFGPGTRLTVL.

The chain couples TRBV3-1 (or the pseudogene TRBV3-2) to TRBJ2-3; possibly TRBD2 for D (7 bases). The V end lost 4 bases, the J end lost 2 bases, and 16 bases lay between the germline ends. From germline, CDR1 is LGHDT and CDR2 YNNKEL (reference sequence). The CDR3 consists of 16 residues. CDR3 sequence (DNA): TGTGCCAGCAGCCGGAGTGGCGGGGGCCCCACAGATACGCAGTATTTT. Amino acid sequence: CASSRSGGGPTDTQYF.

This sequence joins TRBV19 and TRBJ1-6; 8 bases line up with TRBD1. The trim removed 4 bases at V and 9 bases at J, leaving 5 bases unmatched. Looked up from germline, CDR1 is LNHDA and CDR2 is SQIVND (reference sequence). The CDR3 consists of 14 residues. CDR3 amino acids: CASSTGQVGSPLHF. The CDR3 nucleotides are TGTGCCAGTAGTACGGGACAGGTAGGTTCACCCCTCCACTTT.

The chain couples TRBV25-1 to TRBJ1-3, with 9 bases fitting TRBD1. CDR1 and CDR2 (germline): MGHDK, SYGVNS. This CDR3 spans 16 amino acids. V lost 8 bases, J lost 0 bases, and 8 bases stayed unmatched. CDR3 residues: CASERTGVSSGNTIYF. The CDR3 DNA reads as TGTGCCAGCGAGCGGACAGGGGTTAGCTCTGGAAACACCATATATTTT.

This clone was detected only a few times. CDR3 residues: CATSRGQGVANEKLFF. The CDR3 nucleotides read TGTGCCACCAGCAGAGGCCAGGGGGTAGCTAATGAAAAACTGTTTTTT. The chain carries TRBV15 and TRBJ1-4, with 7 bases identical to TRBD1. CDR1 LNHNV and CDR2 YYDKDF come from the germline V gene (reference sequence). Trimming cost V 1 base and J 3 bases; bases outside gene matches: 5. The CDR3 runs to 16 residues.